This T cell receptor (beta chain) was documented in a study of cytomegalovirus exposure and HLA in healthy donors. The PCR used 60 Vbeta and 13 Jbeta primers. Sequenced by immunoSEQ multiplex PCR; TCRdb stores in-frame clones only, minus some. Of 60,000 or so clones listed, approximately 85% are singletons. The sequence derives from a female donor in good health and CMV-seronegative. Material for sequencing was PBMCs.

The CDR3 region is CASSLVGGRGYTF. For the CDR3, the DNA is TGTGCCAGCAGCTTAGTAGGGGGCAGAGGCTACACCTTC. The J gene is TRBJ1-2, the V gene TRBV7-2; 7 nucleotides align to TRBD1. V gave up 1 base and J gave up 8 bases; unmatched junction bases: 4. Germline values: CDR1 SGHTA, CDR2 FQGNSA. This CDR3 region has 13 residues.